This TCR beta chain was profiled in a study of blood T cell repertoires in COVID-19. About the study: Acute and convalescent COVID-19 specimens originated in the United States, Italy and Spain. PBMCs, B-cell-depleted T cells, or T cells provided the cDNA or gDNA that made up the material.

The CDR3 sequence is 14 residues long. Germline CDR1 is SGHRS and CDR2 is YFSETQ. Trimming pared 10 bases from V and 3 bases from J, leaving 16 bases between. Clones were sequenced by immunoSEQ multiplex PCR, and TCRdb holds only the in-frame ones, with some missing. The sample lists approximately 200,000 clones; about 81% were seen once. The sample consisted of peripheral blood. The receptor was isolated from a woman aged 80 or over with COVID-19, enrolled during active disease. The V gene is TRBV5-1, the J gene TRBJ1-4, with no clear D. The CDR3 protein is CAGKPGLANEKLFF. The CDR3 DNA reads as TGCGCCGGCAAGCCGGGGTTGGCTAATGAAAAACTGTTTTTT. Based on the CDR3 plus reference TRBV5-1 and TRBJ1-4, the full variable domain is KAGVTQTPRYLIKTRGQQVTLSCSPISGHRSVSWYQQTPGQGLQFLFEYFSETQRNKGNFPGRFSGRQFSNSRSEMNVSTLELGDSALYLCAGKPGLANEKLFFGSGTQLSVL.